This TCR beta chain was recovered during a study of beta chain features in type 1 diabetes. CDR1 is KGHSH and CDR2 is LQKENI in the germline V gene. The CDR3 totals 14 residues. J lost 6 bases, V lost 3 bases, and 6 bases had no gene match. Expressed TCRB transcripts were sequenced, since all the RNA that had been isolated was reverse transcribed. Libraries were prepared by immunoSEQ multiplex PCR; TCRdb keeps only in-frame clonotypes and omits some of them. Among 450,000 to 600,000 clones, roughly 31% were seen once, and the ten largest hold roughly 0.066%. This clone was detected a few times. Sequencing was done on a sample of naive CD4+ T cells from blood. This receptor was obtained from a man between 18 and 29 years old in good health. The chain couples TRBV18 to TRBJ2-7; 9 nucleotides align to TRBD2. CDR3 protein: CASSPASGKGEQYF. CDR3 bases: TGTGCCAGCTCACCGGCTAGCGGGAAAGGCGAGCAGTACTTC.